This TCR beta chain was sequenced in a study of patients and donors after allogeneic stem cell transplantation. This CDR3 is built from 16 residues. The J segment lost 1 base and the V segment lost 5 bases, leaving 6 bases of the junction unmatched. From germline, CDR1 is KGHDR and CDR2 SFDVKD. This clonotype has more than one count but fewer than ten. TCRdb called the RT-PCR reads again in MiXCR, with one record for every CDR3 protein. The sample lists hundreds of thousands of distinct CDR3 sequences; 16% were seen once. Input material: blood, either unsorted or a sorted T cell fraction (not recorded which). The chain carries TRBV24-1 and TRBJ2-3, with TRBD1 identical over 9 bases. This sequence originates from a human donor who was either an allogeneic HSCT recipient or a stem cell or donor lymphocyte infusion donor (not recorded which). It is not recorded whose cells these are; they may come from a transplant donor. CDR3 residues: CATSVVTGGGTDTQYF. The CDR3 coding sequence is TGTGCCACCAGTGTCGTCACAGGGGGCGGCACAGATACGCAGTATTTT.